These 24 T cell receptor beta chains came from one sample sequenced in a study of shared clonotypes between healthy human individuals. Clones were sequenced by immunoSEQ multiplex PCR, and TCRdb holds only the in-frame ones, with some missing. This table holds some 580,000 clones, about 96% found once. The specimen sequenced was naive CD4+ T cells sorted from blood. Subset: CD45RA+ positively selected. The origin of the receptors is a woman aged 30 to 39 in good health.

CDR3 protein: CASSPGIMNTEAFF. CDR3 nucleotide sequence: TGTGCCAGCTCCCCCGGGATCATGAACACTGAAGCTTTCTTT. This chain links TRBV18 with TRBJ1-1; D remains unclear. The CDR3 runs to 14 residues. Trimming left V 6 bases short and J 0 bases short, with 11 bases between. The germline CDR1 and CDR2 sequences are KGHSH and LQKENI.

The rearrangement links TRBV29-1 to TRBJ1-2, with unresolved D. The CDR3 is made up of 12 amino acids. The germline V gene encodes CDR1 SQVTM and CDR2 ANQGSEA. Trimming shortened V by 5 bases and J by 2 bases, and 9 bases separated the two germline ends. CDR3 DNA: TGCAGCGTTATGACGGTGAACTATGGCTACACCTTC. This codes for CSVMTVNYGYTF. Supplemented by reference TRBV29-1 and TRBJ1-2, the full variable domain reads SAVISQKPSRDICQRGTSLTIQCQVDSQVTMMFWYRQQPGQSLTLIATANQGSEATYESGFVIDKFPISRPNLTFSTLTVSNMSPEDSSIYLCSVMTVNYGYTFGSGTRLTVV.

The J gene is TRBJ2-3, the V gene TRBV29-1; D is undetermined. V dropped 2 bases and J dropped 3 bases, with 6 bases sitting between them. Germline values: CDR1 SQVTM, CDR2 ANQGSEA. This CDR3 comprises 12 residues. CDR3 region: CSVERPTDTQYF. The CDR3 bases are TGCAGCGTTGAACGTCCTACAGATACGCAGTATTTT.

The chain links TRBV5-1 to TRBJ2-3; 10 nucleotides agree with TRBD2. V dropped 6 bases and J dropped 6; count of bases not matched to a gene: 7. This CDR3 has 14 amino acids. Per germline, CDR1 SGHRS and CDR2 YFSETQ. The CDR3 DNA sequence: TGCGCCAGCACTTCGGGACTAGCGTCTGATACGCAGTATTTT. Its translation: CASTSGLASDTQYF.

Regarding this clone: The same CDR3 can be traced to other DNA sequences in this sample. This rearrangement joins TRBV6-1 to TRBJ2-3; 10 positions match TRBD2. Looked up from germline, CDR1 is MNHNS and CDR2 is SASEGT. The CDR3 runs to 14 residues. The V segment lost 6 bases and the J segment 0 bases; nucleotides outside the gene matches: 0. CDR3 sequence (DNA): TGTGCCAGCAGGACTAGCGGGAGCACAGATACGCAGTATTTT. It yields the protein CASRTSGSTDTQYF.

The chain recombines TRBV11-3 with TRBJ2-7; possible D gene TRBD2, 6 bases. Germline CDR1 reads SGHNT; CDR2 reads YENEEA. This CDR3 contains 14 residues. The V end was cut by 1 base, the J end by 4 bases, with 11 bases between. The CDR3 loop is CASSLGRDGYEQYF. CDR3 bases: TGTGCCAGCAGCTTAGGGCGGGACGGATACGAGCAGTACTTC.

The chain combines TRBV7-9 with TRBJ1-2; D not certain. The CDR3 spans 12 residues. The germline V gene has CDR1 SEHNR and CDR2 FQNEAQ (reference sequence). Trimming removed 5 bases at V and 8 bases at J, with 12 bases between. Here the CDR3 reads CASSPPGRGYTF. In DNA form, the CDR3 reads TGTGCCAGCAGCCCCCCAGGTAGAGGCTACACCTTC.

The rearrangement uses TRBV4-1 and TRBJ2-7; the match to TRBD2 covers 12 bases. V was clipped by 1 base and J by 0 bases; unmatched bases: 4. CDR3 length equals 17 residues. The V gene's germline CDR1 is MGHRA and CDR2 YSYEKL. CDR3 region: CASSQGLAGAPSYEQYF. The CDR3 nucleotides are TGCGCCAGCAGCCAAGGACTAGCGGGAGCCCCCTCCTACGAGCAGTACTTC.

The CDR3, as DNA: TGTGCCAGCAGTACCTTTAGGGGTCCGTACGAGCAGTACTTC. As protein: CASSTFRGPYEQYF. The genes are TRBV27 and TRBJ2-7, with D possibly being TRBD1 (5 bases). V lost 5 bases to trimming and J lost 4 bases, with 15 bases between them. This CDR3 spans 14 amino acids. From germline, CDR1 is MNHEY and CDR2 SMNVEV (reference sequence).

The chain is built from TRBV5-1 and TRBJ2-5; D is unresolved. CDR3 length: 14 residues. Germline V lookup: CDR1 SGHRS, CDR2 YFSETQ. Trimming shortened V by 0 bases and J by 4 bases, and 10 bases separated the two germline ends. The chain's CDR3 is CASSLGRFGETQYF. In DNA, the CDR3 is TGCGCCAGCAGCTTGGGCAGGTTTGGAGAGACCCAGTACTTC. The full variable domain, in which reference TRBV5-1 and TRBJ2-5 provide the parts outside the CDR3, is KAGVTQTPRYLIKTRGQQVTLSCSPISGHRSVSWYQQTPGQGLQFLFEYFSETQRNKGNFPGRFSGRQFSNSRSEMNVSTLELGDSALYLCASSLGRFGETQYFGPGTRLLVL.

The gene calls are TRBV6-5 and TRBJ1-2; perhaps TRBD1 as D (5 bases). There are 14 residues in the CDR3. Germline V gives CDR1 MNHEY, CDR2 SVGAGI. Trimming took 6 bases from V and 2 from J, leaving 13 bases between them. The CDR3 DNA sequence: TGTGCCAGCAGGGGGCCCGACAGCAACTATGGCTACACCTTC. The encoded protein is CASRGPDSNYGYTF.

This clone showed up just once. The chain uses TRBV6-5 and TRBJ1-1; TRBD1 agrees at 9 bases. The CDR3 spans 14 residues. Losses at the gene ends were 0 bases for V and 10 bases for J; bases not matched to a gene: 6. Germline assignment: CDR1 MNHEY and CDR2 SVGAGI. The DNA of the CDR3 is TGTGCCAGCAGTTACTCGGGACAGGGCGGAAGAGCTTTCTTT. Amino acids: CASSYSGQGGRAFF.

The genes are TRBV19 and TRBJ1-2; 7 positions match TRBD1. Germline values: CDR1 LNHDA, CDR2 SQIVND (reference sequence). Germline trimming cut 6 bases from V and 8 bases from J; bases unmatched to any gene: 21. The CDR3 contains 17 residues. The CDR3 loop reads CASRIRFPGQFLEGYTF. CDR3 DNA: TGTGCCAGTAGAATCCGATTCCCGGGACAGTTCCTCGAGGGCTACACCTTC.

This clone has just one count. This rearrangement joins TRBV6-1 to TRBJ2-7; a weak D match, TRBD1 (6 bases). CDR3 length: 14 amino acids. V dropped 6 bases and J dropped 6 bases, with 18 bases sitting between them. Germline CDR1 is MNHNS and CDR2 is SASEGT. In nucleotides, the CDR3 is TGTGCCAGCAGGGAAATCGCAGAGGGGGTCGAGCAGTACTTC. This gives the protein CASREIAEGVEQYF.

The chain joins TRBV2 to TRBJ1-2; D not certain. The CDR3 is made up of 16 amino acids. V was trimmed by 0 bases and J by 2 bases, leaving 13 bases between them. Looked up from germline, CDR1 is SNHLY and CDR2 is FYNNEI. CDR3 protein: CASSEALPDFNYGYTF. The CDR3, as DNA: TGTGCCAGCAGTGAAGCGCTTCCCGATTTCAACTATGGCTACACCTTC.

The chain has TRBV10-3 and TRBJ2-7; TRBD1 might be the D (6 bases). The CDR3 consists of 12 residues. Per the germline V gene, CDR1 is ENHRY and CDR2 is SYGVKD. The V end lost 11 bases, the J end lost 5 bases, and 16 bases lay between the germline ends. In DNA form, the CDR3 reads TGTGCCGCGGACAGTGGTGCCCACGAGCAGTACTTC. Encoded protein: CAADSGAHEQYF.

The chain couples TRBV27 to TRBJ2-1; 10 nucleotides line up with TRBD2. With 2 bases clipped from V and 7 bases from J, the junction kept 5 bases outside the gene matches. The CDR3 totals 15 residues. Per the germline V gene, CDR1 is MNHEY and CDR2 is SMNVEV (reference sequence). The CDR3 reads CASSLRLAGLNEQFF. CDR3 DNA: TGTGCCAGCAGTTTAAGACTAGCGGGTCTAAATGAGCAGTTCTTC.

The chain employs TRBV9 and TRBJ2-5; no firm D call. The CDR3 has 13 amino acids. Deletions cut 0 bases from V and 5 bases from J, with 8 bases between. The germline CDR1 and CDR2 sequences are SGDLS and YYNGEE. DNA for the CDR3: TGTGCCAGCAGCGTAGTTTTAGGGGAGACCCAGTACTTC. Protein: CASSVVLGETQYF.

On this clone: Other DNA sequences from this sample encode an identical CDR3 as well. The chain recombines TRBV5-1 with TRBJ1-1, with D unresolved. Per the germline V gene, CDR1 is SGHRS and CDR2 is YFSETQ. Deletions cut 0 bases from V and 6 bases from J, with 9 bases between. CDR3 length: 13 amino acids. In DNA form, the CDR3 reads TGCGCCAGCAGCTTGGGCGTCGGGGCTGAAGCTTTCTTT. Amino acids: CASSLGVGAEAFF.

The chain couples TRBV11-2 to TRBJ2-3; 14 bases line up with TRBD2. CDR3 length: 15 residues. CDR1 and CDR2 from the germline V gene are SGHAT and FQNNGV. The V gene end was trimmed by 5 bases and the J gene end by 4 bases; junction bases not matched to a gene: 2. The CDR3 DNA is TGTGCCAGCAGCCGACTAGCGGGAGGGTCAGATACGCAGTATTTT. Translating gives CASSRLAGGSDTQYF.

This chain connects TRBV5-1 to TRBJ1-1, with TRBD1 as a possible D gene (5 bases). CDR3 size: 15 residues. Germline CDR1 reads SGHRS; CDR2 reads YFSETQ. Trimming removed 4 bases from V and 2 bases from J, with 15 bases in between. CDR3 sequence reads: CASSVAGRSNTEAFF. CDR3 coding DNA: TGCGCCAGCAGCGTGGCGGGACGGTCCAACACTGAAGCTTTCTTT.

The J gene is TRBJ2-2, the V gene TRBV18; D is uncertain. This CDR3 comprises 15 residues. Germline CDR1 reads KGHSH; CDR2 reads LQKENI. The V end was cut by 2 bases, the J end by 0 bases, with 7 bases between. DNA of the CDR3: TGTGCCAGCTCACCAGACCCTGCGAACACCGGGGAGCTGTTTTTT. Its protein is CASSPDPANTGELFF.

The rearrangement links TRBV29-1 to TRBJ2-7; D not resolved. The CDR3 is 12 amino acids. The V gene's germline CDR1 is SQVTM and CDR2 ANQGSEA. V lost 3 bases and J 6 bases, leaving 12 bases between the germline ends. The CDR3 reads CSVDGSGVEQYF. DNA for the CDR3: TGCAGCGTTGACGGATCAGGCGTCGAGCAGTACTTC.

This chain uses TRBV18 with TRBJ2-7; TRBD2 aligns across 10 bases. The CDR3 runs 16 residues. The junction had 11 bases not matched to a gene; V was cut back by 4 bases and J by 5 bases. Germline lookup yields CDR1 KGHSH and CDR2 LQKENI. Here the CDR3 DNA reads TGTGCCAGCTCACTAATAGCGGGAGGAATCGGGGACGAGCAGTACTTC. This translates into CASSLIAGGIGDEQYF.